This TCR beta chain was obtained from a study of cytomegalovirus exposure and HLA in healthy donors. At the level of the study: Among the roughly 400 donors who were genotyped, over 70% fell in the genetic ancestry cluster that is associated with self-reported Caucasian donors.

A multiplex PCR was run with 60 Vbeta primers and 13 Jbeta primers. As originally analysed: Per a later analysis, the number of unique TCR beta chains was about 80 million, of which 9 million to 14 million were shared. Sequencing was performed with immunoSEQ multiplex PCR; in TCRdb, only in-frame clones are kept and a portion is missing. The D gene and trimming were derived from the DNA, and the V and J assignments and clone size from that table. The sample includes approximately 110,000 clones, roughly three fifths of them seen just once. Notes on the study in general: Earlier analysis looked at TCR beta V segments, and most were productive about 90% or about 30% of the time. Sequencing likely generated an artifact that appeared as a cluster of highly shared sequence variants.

The germline V gene has CDR1 SGDLS and CDR2 YYNGEE. The ends lost 4 bases at V and 3 bases at J; junction bases unmatched: 9. The CDR3 is made up of 16 amino acids. Details on this clone: Its antigen remains unidentified.

This receptor was taken from a man younger than 45 in good health and CMV-seropositive. The sample consisted of PBMCs. The chain employs TRBV9 and TRBJ2-3; 9 bases are shared with TRBD2. The DNA for the CDR3 is TGTGCCAGCAGCCCGAGGACTAGCGTGAGGACAGATACGCAGTATTTT. It encodes CASSPRTSVRTDTQYF.